This T cell receptor (beta chain) was recovered during a study of T cell responses to AZD1222 COVID-19 vaccine. As regards this clone: Its antigen is not identified.

General study points: Spike-specific TCR breadth rose after two AZD1222 doses, and depth rose as well. The donors showed a predominance of white British ancestry and of females, with possible underestimation of clonal diversity. As reported, nearly half of all spike-specific TCRs target variant regions that are unmutated.

This CDR3 comprises 15 residues. Germline assignment: CDR1 LNHDA and CDR2 SQIVND (reference sequence). Unmatched junction bases numbered 6, after V lost 5 bases and J lost 5 bases. Generated by immunoSEQ multiplex PCR, the TCRdb table keeps only in-frame clones and is missing some. Of 100,000 to 150,000 clones listed, around 84% are singletons. J is TRBJ1-6 and V is TRBV19; TRBD1 matches 7 bases. Here the sequenced sample was peripheral blood, taken on day 0 of AZD1222 vaccination. This receptor was obtained from an adult in good health. For the CDR3, the DNA is TGTGCCAGTAGTCCCGGGACAGATAATAATTCACCCCTCCACTTT. It specifies CASSPGTDNNSPLHF.